The 8 T cell receptor beta chains in this list originate from one sample, sequenced in a study of CD8 T cells in Susac syndrome. An amount of RNA that ranged from roughly 0.5 to 1 ug was reverse transcribed with random hexamers. From the immunoSEQ multiplex PCR reads, TCRdb called clonotypes with MiXCR, one entry per CDR3 protein. Of approximately 150,000 distinct CDR3 sequences detected, approximately 93% appear once; the ten largest clones hold 0.09% to 0.1%. Sequencing used CD4+ T cells from PBMCs. These receptors came from a human donor with multiple sclerosis.

The J gene is TRBJ2-7, the V gene TRBV18, with D perhaps matching TRBD1 or TRBD2 (5 bases each). V lost 2 bases to trimming and J lost 6 bases, with 20 bases between them. Germline V gene data show CDR1 as KGHSH and CDR2 as LQKENI. The CDR3 is made up of 16 amino acids. This chain's CDR3 is CASSPKTGRVQVEQYF. Written as DNA, the CDR3 is TGTGCCAGCTCACCAAAGACGGGACGGGTTCAAGTCGAGCAGTACTTC.

The chain links TRBV7-9 to TRBJ2-7, with 8 bases matching TRBD1. Germline trimming cut 4 bases from V and 5 bases from J; bases unmatched to any gene: 10. The germline gives CDR1 SEHNR, CDR2 FQNEAQ (reference sequence). The CDR3 has 15 amino acids. CDR3 amino acids: CASSSGQGTDHEQYF. The CDR3 region has the DNA TGTGCCAGCAGCTCAGGACAGGGTACGGACCACGAGCAGTACTTC.

This chain links TRBV24-1 with TRBJ2-3, with TRBD2 identical over 7 bases. The J segment lost 1 base and the V segment lost 9 bases, leaving 6 bases of the junction unmatched. Germline V gives CDR1 KGHDR, CDR2 SFDVKD. The CDR3 runs 14 residues. CDR3 nucleotides: TGTGCCACCGGTTCGGCGGGGGGCACAGATACGCAGTATTTT. Encoded protein: CATGSAGGTDTQYF.

This chain's CDR3 is CASSLVIRSTEAFF. The CDR3 nucleotides read TGTGCCAGCAGTTTAGTGATACGGAGCACTGAAGCTTTCTTT. The chain employs TRBV28 and TRBJ1-1; D gene unclear. CDR1 and CDR2 from the germline V gene are MDHEN and SYDVKM. With 2 bases removed from V and 4 bases from J, the gap between germline ends came to 11 bases. The CDR3 extends over 14 amino acids.

The CDR3 region is CASSLSEDRNTGELFF. For the CDR3, the DNA is TGTGCCAGCAGCTTGAGTGAGGATCGGAACACCGGGGAGCTGTTTTTT. The genes are TRBV5-6 and TRBJ2-2; D is ambiguous. The germline V and J ends were trimmed by 1 base and 1 base, with 11 bases remaining between them. The CDR3 runs 16 residues. CDR1 is SGHDT and CDR2 is YYEEEE in the germline V gene.

The chain recombines TRBV19 with TRBJ1-1, with D hard to call. The V and J ends lost 6 bases and 7 bases respectively, with 12 bases between them. The germline V gene encodes CDR1 LNHDA and CDR2 SQIVND (reference sequence). The length of the CDR3 is 12 residues. In DNA, the CDR3 is TGTGCCAGTAGAGGCCTCAGTGGTGAAGCTTTCTTT. This codes for CASRGLSGEAFF.

The rearrangement links TRBV15 to TRBJ2-1; D is undetermined. This CDR3 spans 14 amino acids. In germline, CDR1 is LNHNV, CDR2 YYDKDF (reference sequence). V was cut by 3 bases and J by 2 bases, with 8 bases left in between. The CDR3 protein is CATSSPDPYNEQFF. Written as DNA, the CDR3 is TGTGCCACCAGCAGCCCAGATCCCTACAATGAGCAGTTCTTC.

The chain couples TRBV4-3 to TRBJ2-3; no reliable D call. This CDR3 contains 15 residues. Germline values: CDR1 LGHNA, CDR2 YSLEER. V dropped 1 base and J dropped 1 base, with 9 bases sitting between them. The CDR3 DNA follows: TGCGCCAGCAGCCAAGGCGCCTCGGGCACAGATACGCAGTATTTT. Its translation is CASSQGASGTDTQYF.